The following is a T cell receptor beta chain sequence with its context. Its antigen is still unknown. The V end was cut by 4 bases, the J end by 8 bases, with 11 bases between. The CDR3 is 12 amino acids. The germline CDR1 and CDR2 sequences are SGHDT and YYEEEE. This record belongs to a study of OX40 agonist ivuxolimab in advanced cancers. Study overall: Across the patients, intravenous ivuxolimab was delivered every 2 weeks at 0.01 to 10 mg/kg.

Sampling of blood occurred at baseline, cycle 4 day 1, and cycle 7 day 1. Overall study findings and caveats: Within 6 weeks, CD4+ and CD8+ blood T cells expanded clonally at 0.1 to 3.0 mg/kg. Some patients without response likewise showed low normalized clonal expansion.

Profiled with immunoSEQ multiplex PCR; TCRdb holds only in-frame clones, not every one. The sample consists of around 13,000 clones, roughly two thirds of them appearing once. The TCR was taken from an adult with an advanced solid tumor such as melanoma, head and neck, liver or kidney cancer. The rearrangement uses TRBV5-6 and TRBJ2-3; the D is unclear. The sequences come from CD4+ or CD8+ T cells sorted from blood, collected in a trial of the OX40 agonist ivuxolimab. CDR3 protein: CASSSPALTQYF. The CDR3 DNA reads as TGTGCCAGCAGCAGCCCTGCTCTTACGCAGTATTTT. Full variable domain (outside the CDR3, taken from reference TRBV5-6 and TRBJ2-3): DAGVTQSPTHLIKTRGQQVTLRCSPKSGHDTVSWYQQALGQGPQFIFQYYEEEERQRGNFPDRFSGHQFPNYSSELNVNALLLGDSALYLCASSSPALTQYFGPGTRLTVL.